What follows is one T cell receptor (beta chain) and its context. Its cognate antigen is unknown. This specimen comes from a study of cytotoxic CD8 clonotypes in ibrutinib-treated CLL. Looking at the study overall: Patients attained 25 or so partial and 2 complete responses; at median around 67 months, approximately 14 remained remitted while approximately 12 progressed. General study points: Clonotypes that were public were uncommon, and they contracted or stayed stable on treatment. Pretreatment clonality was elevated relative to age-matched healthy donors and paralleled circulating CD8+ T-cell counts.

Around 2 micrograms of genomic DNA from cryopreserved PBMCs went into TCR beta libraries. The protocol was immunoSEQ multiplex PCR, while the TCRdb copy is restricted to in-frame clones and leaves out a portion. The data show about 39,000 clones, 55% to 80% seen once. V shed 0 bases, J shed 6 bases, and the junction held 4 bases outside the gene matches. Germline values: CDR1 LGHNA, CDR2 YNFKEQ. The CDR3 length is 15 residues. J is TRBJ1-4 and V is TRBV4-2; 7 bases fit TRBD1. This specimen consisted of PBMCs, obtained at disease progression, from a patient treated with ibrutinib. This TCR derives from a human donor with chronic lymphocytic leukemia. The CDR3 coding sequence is TGTGCCAGCAGCCAAGATGTCAGGGGGGATGAAAAACTGTTTTTT. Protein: CASSQDVRGDEKLFF.